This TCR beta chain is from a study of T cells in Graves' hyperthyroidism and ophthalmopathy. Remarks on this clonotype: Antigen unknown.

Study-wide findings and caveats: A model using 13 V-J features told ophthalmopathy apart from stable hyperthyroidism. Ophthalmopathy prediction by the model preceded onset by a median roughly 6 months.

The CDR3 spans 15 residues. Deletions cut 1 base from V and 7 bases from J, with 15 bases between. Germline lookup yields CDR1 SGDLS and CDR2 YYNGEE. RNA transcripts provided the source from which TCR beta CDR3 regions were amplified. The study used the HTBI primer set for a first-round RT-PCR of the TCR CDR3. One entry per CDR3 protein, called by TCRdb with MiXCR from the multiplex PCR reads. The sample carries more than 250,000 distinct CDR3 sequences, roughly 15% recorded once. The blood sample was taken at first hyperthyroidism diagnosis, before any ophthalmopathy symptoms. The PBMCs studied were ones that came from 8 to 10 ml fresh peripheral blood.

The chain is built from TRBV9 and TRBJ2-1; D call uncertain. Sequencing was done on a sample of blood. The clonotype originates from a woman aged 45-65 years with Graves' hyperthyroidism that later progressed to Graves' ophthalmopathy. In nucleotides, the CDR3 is TGTGCCAGCAGCGTATTAGGCCTGCCTGGTAATGAGCAGTTCTTC. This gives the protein CASSVLGLPGNEQFF.